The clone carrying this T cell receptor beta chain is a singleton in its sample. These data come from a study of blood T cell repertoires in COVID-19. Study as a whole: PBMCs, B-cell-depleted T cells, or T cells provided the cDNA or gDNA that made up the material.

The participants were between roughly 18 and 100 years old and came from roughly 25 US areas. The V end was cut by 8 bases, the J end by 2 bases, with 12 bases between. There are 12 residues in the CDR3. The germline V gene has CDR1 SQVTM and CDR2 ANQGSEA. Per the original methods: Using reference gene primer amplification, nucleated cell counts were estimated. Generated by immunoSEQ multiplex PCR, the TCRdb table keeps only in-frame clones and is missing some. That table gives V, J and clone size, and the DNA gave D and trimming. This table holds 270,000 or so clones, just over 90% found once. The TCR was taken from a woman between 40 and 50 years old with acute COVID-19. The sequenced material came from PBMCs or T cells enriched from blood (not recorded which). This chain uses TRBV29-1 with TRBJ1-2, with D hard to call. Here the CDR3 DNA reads TGCAGCATCGACACAAACAACTATGGCTACACCTTC. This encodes CSIDTNNYGYTF.